These T cell receptor beta chains were read from a single sample in a study of blood T cell repertoires in COVID-19. The table came from immunoSEQ multiplex PCR; TCRdb's copy has only in-frame clones and leaves some out. Among under 300,000 clones listed, under 85% were seen once. The sequenced sample consisted of peripheral blood. The receptors were sampled from a human donor in a cohort sampled during active COVID-19. Each CDR3 is given with its conserved first and last residue. The order of the fields is V gene, clone size, D gene, J gene, CDR3 DNA, CDR3 protein. A D gene is named only where the DNA matches it firmly. Size is omitted from some rows. Given values are once, few, many or a class for expanded clones.

v_call: TRBV11-3; clone_size: .; d_call: TRBD2; j_call: TRBJ2-5; cdr3_nt: TGTGCCAGCAGCGAGGGAGGGGCCCAAGAGACCCAGTACTTC; cdr3_aa: CASSEGGAQETQYF
v_call: TRBV11-2; clone_size: .; d_call: .; j_call: TRBJ1-1; cdr3_nt: TGTGCCAGCAGCTTATTGGGCGCTGAAGCTTTCTTT; cdr3_aa: CASSLLGAEAFF
v_call: TRBV15; clone_size: once; d_call: .; j_call: TRBJ1-2; cdr3_nt: TGTGCCACCAGCAGAGATATGGTCTTAACAGGCTACACCTTC; cdr3_aa: CATSRDMVLTGYTF
v_call: TRBV5-6; clone_size: few; d_call: .; j_call: TRBJ1-5; cdr3_nt: TGTGCCAGCAGCTTCAAAGGTGAGCGGCCCCAGCATTTT; cdr3_aa: CASSFKGERPQHF
v_call: TRBV11-1; clone_size: .; d_call: TRBD1; j_call: TRBJ1-2; cdr3_nt: TGTGCCAGCAGCACCGGGACAGGGGACTATGGCTACACCTTC; cdr3_aa: CASSTGTGDYGYTF
v_call: TRBV5-1; clone_size: .; d_call: TRBD2; j_call: TRBJ2-5; cdr3_nt: TGCGCCAGCAGTCCTCTAGCGGGAAAAGAGACCCAGTACTTC; cdr3_aa: CASSPLAGKETQYF
v_call: TRBV12-3/TRBV12-4; clone_size: .; d_call: TRBD1; j_call: TRBJ2-7; cdr3_nt: TGTGCCAGCAGCCTCGGACAGGGCAAAGGGCAGTACTTC; cdr3_aa: CASSLGQGKGQYF
v_call: TRBV12-3/TRBV12-4; clone_size: once; d_call: TRBD1; j_call: TRBJ1-2; cdr3_nt: TGTGCCAGCAGTGGGGACAGGGCCTATGGCTACACCTTC; cdr3_aa: CASSGDRAYGYTF
v_call: TRBV5-1; clone_size: .; d_call: TRBD1; j_call: TRBJ2-2; cdr3_nt: TGCGCCAGCAGCTTGACAGGGGGCAGGAACACCGGGGAGCTGTTTTTT; cdr3_aa: CASSLTGGRNTGELFF
v_call: TRBV12-3/TRBV12-4; clone_size: .; d_call: TRBD2; j_call: TRBJ2-1; cdr3_nt: TGTGCCAGCAGTTTGGCTAGCGGGAACCCGTTCTTC; cdr3_aa: CASSLASGNPFF
v_call: TRBV18; clone_size: .; d_call: .; j_call: TRBJ2-3; cdr3_nt: TGTGCCAGCTCACCATTTGTCGGGGGGCCCCACACAGATACGCAGTATTTT; cdr3_aa: CASSPFVGGPHTDTQYF
v_call: TRBV19; clone_size: .; d_call: TRBD1; j_call: TRBJ2-7; cdr3_nt: TGTGCCAGTAGCCAGACAGGGGCCACTACCTACGAGCAGTACTTC; cdr3_aa: CASSQTGATTYEQYF
v_call: TRBV11-3; clone_size: .; d_call: .; j_call: TRBJ2-1; cdr3_nt: TGTGCCAGCAGCTTATTAGTCGAGCTCTTGGCTAGCTGGAATGAGCAGTTCTTC; cdr3_aa: CASSLLVELLASWNEQFF
v_call: TRBV18; clone_size: .; d_call: TRBD1; j_call: TRBJ1-3; cdr3_nt: TGTGCCAGCTCACTGCAGGGGGCTGGAAACACCATATATTTT; cdr3_aa: CASSLQGAGNTIYF
v_call: TRBV24-1; clone_size: .; d_call: .; j_call: TRBJ2-5; cdr3_nt: TGTGCCACCAGTGCCGGGGGGCGTGGGGAGACCCAGTACTTC; cdr3_aa: CATSAGGRGETQYF
v_call: TRBV27; clone_size: .; d_call: .; j_call: TRBJ2-2; cdr3_nt: TGTGCCAGCAGTTCGGAGGGTATTCCTCTGTTTTTT; cdr3_aa: CASSSEGIPLFF
v_call: TRBV7-2; clone_size: .; d_call: .; j_call: TRBJ2-7; cdr3_nt: TGTGCCAGCAGTCCGACACCCTCCTACGAGCAGTACTTC; cdr3_aa: CASSPTPSYEQYF
v_call: TRBV18; clone_size: .; d_call: .; j_call: TRBJ2-5; cdr3_nt: TGTGCCAGCTCACTGAATCAGGGCCAAGAGACCCAGTACTTC; cdr3_aa: CASSLNQGQETQYF